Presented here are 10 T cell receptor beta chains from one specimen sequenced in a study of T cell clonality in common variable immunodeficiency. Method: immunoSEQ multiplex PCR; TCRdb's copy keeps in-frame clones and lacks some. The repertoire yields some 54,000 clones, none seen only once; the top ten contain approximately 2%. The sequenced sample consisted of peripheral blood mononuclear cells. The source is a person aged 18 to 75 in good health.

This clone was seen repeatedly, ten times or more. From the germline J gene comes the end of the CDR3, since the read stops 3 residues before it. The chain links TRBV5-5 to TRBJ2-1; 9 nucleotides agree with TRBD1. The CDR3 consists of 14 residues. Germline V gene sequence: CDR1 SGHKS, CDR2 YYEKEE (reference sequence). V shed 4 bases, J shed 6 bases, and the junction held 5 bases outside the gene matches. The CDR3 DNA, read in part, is TGTGCCAGCAGCCGGACAGGGGAGGTCAATGAG. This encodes CASSRTGEVNE. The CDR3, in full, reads CASSRTGEVNEQFF.

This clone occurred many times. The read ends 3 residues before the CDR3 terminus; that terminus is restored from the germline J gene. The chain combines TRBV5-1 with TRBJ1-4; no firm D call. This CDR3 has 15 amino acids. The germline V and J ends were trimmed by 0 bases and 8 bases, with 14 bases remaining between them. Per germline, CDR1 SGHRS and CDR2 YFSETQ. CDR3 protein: CASSLAEAEGEKLFF. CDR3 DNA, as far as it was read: TGCGCCAGCAGCTTGGCCGAAGCGGAGGGCGAAAAA.

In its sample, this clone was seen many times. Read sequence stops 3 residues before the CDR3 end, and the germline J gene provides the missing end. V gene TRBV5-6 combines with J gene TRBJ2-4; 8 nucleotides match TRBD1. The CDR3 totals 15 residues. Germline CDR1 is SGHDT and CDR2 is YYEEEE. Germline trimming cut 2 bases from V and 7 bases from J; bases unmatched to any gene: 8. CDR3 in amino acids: CASSLRTGRTNIQYF. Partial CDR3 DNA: TGTGCCAGCAGCTTACGGACAGGGAGGACCAACATT.

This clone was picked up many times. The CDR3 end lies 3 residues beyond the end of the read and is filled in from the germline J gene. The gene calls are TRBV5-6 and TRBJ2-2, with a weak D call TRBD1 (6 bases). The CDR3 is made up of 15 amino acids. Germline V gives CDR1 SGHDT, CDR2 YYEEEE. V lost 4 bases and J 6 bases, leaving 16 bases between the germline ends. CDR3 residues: CASSRFQGRPGELFF. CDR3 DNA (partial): TGTGCCAGCAGCCGGTTCCAGGGGCGTCCCGGGGAG.

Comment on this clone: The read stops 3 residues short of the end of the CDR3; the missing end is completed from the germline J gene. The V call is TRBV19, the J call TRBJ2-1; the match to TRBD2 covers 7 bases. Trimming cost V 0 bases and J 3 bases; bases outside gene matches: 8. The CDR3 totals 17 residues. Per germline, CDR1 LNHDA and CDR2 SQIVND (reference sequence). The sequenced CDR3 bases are TGTGCCAGTAGTATAGATGGGGGGGGAGATTTCTACAATGAG. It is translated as CASSIDGGGDFYNE. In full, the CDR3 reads CASSIDGGGDFYNEQFF. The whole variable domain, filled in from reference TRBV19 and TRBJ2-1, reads DGGITQSPKYLFRKEGQNVTLSCEQNLNHDAMYWYRQDPGQGLRLIYYSQIVNDFQKGDIAEGYSVSREKKESFPLTVTSAQKNPTAFYLCASSIDGGGDFYNEQFFGPGTRLTVL.

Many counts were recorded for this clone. The chain's CDR3 is CASSPGTGLETQYF. The sequenced CDR3 bases are TGCGCCAGCAGCCCTGGGACAGGGCTGGAGACC. The chain joins TRBV5-1 to TRBJ2-5; 9 bases line up with TRBD1. The read is 3 residues too short to cover the CDR3 end, so that end is filled in from the germline J gene. Germline CDR1 SGHRS, CDR2 YFSETQ. The length of the CDR3 is 14 residues. The V segment lost 4 bases and the J segment 5 bases; nucleotides outside the gene matches: 6.

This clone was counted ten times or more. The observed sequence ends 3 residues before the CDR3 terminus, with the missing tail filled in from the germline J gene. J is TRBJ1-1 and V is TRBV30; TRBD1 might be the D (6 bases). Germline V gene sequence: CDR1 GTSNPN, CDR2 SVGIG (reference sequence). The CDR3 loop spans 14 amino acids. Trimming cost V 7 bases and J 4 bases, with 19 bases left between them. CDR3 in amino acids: CAFPSKQGGTEAFF. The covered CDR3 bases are TGTGCCTTCCCCTCAAAACAGGGCGGCACTGAA.

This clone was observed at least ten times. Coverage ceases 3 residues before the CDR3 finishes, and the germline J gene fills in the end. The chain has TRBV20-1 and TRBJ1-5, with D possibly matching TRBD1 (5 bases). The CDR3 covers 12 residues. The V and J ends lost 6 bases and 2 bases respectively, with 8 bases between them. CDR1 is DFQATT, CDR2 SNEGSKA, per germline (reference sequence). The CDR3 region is CSAIRGNQPQHF. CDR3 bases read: TGCAGTGCAATCAGGGGCAATCAGCCC.

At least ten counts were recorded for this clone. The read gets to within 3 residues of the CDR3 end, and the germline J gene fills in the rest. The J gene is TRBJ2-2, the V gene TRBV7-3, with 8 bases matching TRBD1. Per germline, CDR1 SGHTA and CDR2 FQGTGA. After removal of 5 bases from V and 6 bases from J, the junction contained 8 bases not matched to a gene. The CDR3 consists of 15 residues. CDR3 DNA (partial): TGTGCCAGCAGCCAACAGGGGGTGGAGGCCGGGGAG. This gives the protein CASSQQGVEAGE. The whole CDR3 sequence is CASSQQGVEAGELFF.

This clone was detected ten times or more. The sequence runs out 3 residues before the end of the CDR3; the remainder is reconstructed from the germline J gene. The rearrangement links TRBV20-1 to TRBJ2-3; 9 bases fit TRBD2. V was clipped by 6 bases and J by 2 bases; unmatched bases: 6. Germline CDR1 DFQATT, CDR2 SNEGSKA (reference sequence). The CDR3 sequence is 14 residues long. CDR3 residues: CSAFSGSNTDTQYF. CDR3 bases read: TGCAGTGCATTTAGCGGGAGTAACACAGATACG.